The 24 T cell receptor beta chains below all came from one sample that was sequenced in a study of T cell responses to AZD1222 COVID-19 vaccine. Sequenced by immunoSEQ multiplex PCR; TCRdb stores in-frame clones only, minus some. The table shows about 99,000 clones, with around nine tenths occurring only once. Material: peripheral blood, obtained 28 days after the second dose of the MenACWY control vaccine. All receptors come from an adult who received the MenACWY meningococcal vaccine as a control.

The V call is TRBV7-3, the J call TRBJ1-6; perhaps TRBD1 as D (5 bases). Trimming took 5 bases from V and 7 from J, leaving 9 bases between them. Germline V gene lookup returns CDR1 SGHTA and CDR2 FQGTGA. The length of the CDR3 is 13 residues. The CDR3 DNA reads TGTGCCAGCAGCACAGGATCGAATTCACCCCTCCACTTT. It encodes CASSTGSNSPLHF.

The V call is TRBV2, the J call TRBJ1-1; D remains ambiguous. The CDR3 contains 14 residues. V lost 5 bases, J lost 0 bases, and 10 bases lay in between. From germline, CDR1 is SNHLY and CDR2 FYNNEI. The CDR3 DNA follows: TGTGCCAGCAGTCCCACGCGTTTGAACACTGAAGCTTTCTTT. This encodes CASSPTRLNTEAFF.

This chain joins TRBV6-5 and TRBJ2-3; D call uncertain. Germline loops: CDR1 MNHEY, CDR2 SVGAGI. With 2 bases removed from V and 1 base from J, the gap between germline ends came to 13 bases. The CDR3 contains 16 residues. The CDR3 DNA reads TGTGCCAGCAGTTACGGGCGGACCCGGGGCACAGATACGCAGTATTTT. This translates into CASSYGRTRGTDTQYF.

The chain employs TRBV5-4 and TRBJ2-3; 8 bases are a match to TRBD1. Trimming cost V 3 bases and J 2 bases; bases outside gene matches: 11. CDR3 length equals 17 residues. CDR1 and CDR2 (germline): SGHNT, YYREEE (reference sequence). The CDR3 reads CASSSRKTGAITDTQYF. The CDR3 bases are TGTGCCAGCAGCTCGAGAAAGACAGGGGCGATCACAGATACGCAGTATTTT.

This clone was picked up a small number of times. The genes are TRBV7-9 and TRBJ1-6; tentative D call: TRBD1 (6 bases). The CDR3 loop spans 14 amino acids. CDR1 SEHNR and CDR2 FQNEAQ come from the germline V gene (reference sequence). Trimming took 4 bases from V and 7 from J, leaving 11 bases between them. CDR3 DNA: TGTGCCAGCAGCTCGGACAGCAACAATTCACCCCTCCACTTT. This gives the protein CASSSDSNNSPLHF.

The chain is built from TRBV4-2 and TRBJ1-2; 8 nucleotides match TRBD1. CDR3 length: 18 residues. J lost 3 bases, V lost 0 bases, and 12 bases had no gene match. The V gene's germline CDR1 is LGHNA and CDR2 YNFKEQ. The CDR3 coding sequence is TGTGCCAGCAGCCAAGATAGATATTCGGACAGGGCCTACTATGGCTACACCTTC. Amino acids: CASSQDRYSDRAYYGYTF.

CDR3 region: CATSNPGGEAFF. CDR3 in DNA: TGTGCCACCAGTAACCCGGGAGGTGAAGCTTTCTTT. This chain connects TRBV24-1 to TRBJ1-1, with no clear D. V lost 6 bases and J lost 7, with 11 bases in between. Germline V gene sequence: CDR1 KGHDR, CDR2 SFDVKD. The CDR3 has 12 residues.

The V gene is TRBV5-1, the J gene TRBJ2-7; TRBD1 matches at 8 bases. The length of the CDR3 is 15 residues. Germline CDR1 reads SGHRS; CDR2 reads YFSETQ. The J segment lost 2 bases and the V segment lost 0 bases, leaving 4 bases of the junction unmatched. CDR3 nucleotides: TGCGCCAGCAGCTTGGCAGGACAGGGAACCTACGAGCAGTACTTC. Its protein is CASSLAGQGTYEQYF.

V gene TRBV25-1 combines with J gene TRBJ1-1; D is possibly TRBD1 (6 bases). V lost 4 bases and J 4 bases, leaving 16 bases between the germline ends. The CDR3 contains 15 residues. The germline V gene encodes CDR1 MGHDK and CDR2 SYGVNS. Written as DNA, the CDR3 is TGTGCCAGCAGTGGCGGGGGCACTCGGTTCACTGAAGCTTTCTTT. It yields the protein CASSGGGTRFTEAFF.

The chain carries TRBV6-2 or TRBV6-3 and TRBJ2-1, with 15 positions matching TRBD2. The CDR3 runs 17 residues. Germline values: CDR1 MNHEY, CDR2 SVGEGT. J gave up 6 bases and V 2 bases, and 5 bases lay outside the gene matches. The CDR3 region is CASSYPRTSGGANEQFF. For the CDR3, the DNA is TGTGCCAGCAGTTACCCCAGGACTAGCGGGGGGGCCAATGAGCAGTTCTTC.

The chain is built from TRBV7-2 and TRBJ2-2; D uncertain. Trimming took off 5 bases at V and 3 bases at J, with 10 bases between the two ends. The CDR3 loop spans 14 amino acids. The V gene's germline CDR1 is SGHTA and CDR2 FQGNSA. The CDR3 sequence is CASSPQIHTGELFF. As DNA, the CDR3 is TGTGCCAGCAGCCCACAGATACACACCGGGGAGCTGTTTTTT.

The rearrangement uses TRBV5-1 and TRBJ2-3; TRBD1 matches 8 bases. CDR3 length equals 15 residues. Germline V gene data show CDR1 as SGHRS and CDR2 as YFSETQ. V lost 4 bases to trimming and J lost 1 base; unmatched junction nucleotides: 5. In nucleotides, the CDR3 is TGCGCCAGCAGCCAGGACAGGGTTGGCACAGATACGCAGTATTTT. Its protein product is CASSQDRVGTDTQYF.

The chain joins TRBV4-3 to TRBJ2-7; the match to TRBD1 covers 8 bases. Trimming cost V 1 base and J 3 bases; bases outside gene matches: 5. This CDR3 has 15 amino acids. Germline V gives CDR1 LGHNA, CDR2 YSLEER. CDR3 amino acids: CASSQGTGYNYEQYF. CDR3 DNA sequence: TGCGCCAGCAGCCAAGGGACAGGGTATAACTACGAGCAGTACTTC.

This clone came up a few times. The chain links TRBV2 to TRBJ1-4; 7 positions agree with TRBD1. With 7 bases clipped from V and 8 bases from J, the junction kept 10 bases outside the gene matches. CDR1 SNHLY and CDR2 FYNNEI come from the germline V gene. The CDR3 spans 14 residues. The CDR3 DNA reads as TGTGCCAGCACCCCTCAGGGGGGAGGGGAAAAACTGTTTTTT. Protein product: CASTPQGGGEKLFF.

This clone has a single count. CDR3 protein: CASSPPNRGPYNEQFF. Here the CDR3 DNA reads TGTGCCAGCTCACCACCCAACAGGGGTCCCTACAATGAGCAGTTCTTC. The chain joins TRBV18 to TRBJ2-1; 7 bases align to TRBD1. The length of the CDR3 is 16 residues. The germline gives CDR1 KGHSH, CDR2 LQKENI. V was pared by 0 bases and J by 2 bases, with 4 bases of the junction left unmatched.

This clone was detected only once. The chain combines TRBV5-4 with TRBJ2-5; tentative D call: TRBD1 (6 bases). The CDR3 extends over 15 amino acids. CDR1 and CDR2 (germline): SGHNT, YYREEE (reference sequence). The germline V and J ends were trimmed by 4 bases and 1 base, with 14 bases remaining between them. The DNA for the CDR3 is TGTGCCAGCAGCACCTGGACAGCTTTCCAAGAGACCCAGTACTTC. Translation: CASSTWTAFQETQYF.

The chain has TRBV3-1 (or the pseudogene TRBV3-2) and TRBJ1-5; D might be TRBD1 (5 bases). The CDR3 totals 13 residues. Germline lookup yields CDR1 LGHDT and CDR2 YNNKEL (reference sequence). Between the trimmed V and J ends, which lost 6 bases and 4 bases, there was a span of 10 bases. The CDR3 loop reads CASSSGRNQPQHF. The CDR3 coding sequence is TGTGCCAGCAGTTCGGGACGAAATCAGCCCCAGCATTTT.

The chain is built from TRBV5-1 and TRBJ2-5; D is possibly TRBD1 (6 bases). Trimming took off 5 bases at V and 0 bases at J, with 8 bases between the two ends. The germline gives CDR1 SGHRS, CDR2 YFSETQ. CDR3 length: 13 residues. The CDR3 loop reads CASRDSDQETQYF. As DNA, the CDR3 is TGCGCCAGCAGGGACAGCGACCAAGAGACCCAGTACTTC.

The rearrangement links TRBV4-3 to TRBJ2-7; TRBD2 aligns across 8 bases. Germline-derived CDR1 and CDR2 are LGHNA and YSLEER. J gave up 1 base and V 0 bases, and 8 bases lay outside the gene matches. CDR3 length: 17 residues. The CDR3 DNA sequence: TGCGCCAGCAGCCAAGAATGGCGTACTAGCGGTTCCTACGAGCAGTACTTC. It yields the protein CASSQEWRTSGSYEQYF.

The chain carries TRBV3-1 (or the pseudogene TRBV3-2) and TRBJ1-3; TRBD1 matches 8 bases. Trimming cost V 4 bases and J 3 bases; bases outside gene matches: 17. The V gene's germline CDR1 is LGHDT and CDR2 YNNKEL (reference sequence). This CDR3 has 19 residues. CDR3 amino acids: CASSRRPGSVTGGGNTIYF. The CDR3 nucleotides read TGTGCCAGCAGCCGGCGGCCCGGTTCAGTCACAGGGGGTGGAAACACCATATATTTT.

The chain recombines TRBV5-1 with TRBJ2-6; no definite D call. V lost 4 bases and J lost 9, with 20 bases in between. The germline gives CDR1 SGHRS, CDR2 YFSETQ. The CDR3 totals 16 residues. The CDR3, as DNA: TGCGCCAGCAGCGGCGTTGACCCCCGTTCCGGCAACGTCCTGACTTTC. Translation: CASSGVDPRSGNVLTF.

The V gene is TRBV11-3, the J gene TRBJ1-1; D is unresolved. CDR3 length: 13 amino acids. Per the germline V gene, CDR1 is SGHNT and CDR2 is YENEEA. V was cut by 0 bases and J by 5 bases, with 7 bases left in between. The CDR3 bases are TGTGCCAGCAGCTTAGACCCAGGTACTGAAGCTTTCTTT. Translation: CASSLDPGTEAFF.

The J gene is TRBJ2-2, the V gene TRBV5-6, with 7 nucleotides matching TRBD2. With V trimmed by 4 bases and J by 14 bases, 8 bases remained unmatched. Germline CDR1 reads SGHDT; CDR2 reads YYEEEE. The CDR3 totals 12 residues. In DNA form, the CDR3 reads TGTGCCAGCAGCGCGATGGGGGAGGGCCTGTTTTTT. Residues: CASSAMGEGLFF.

This chain links TRBV5-1 with TRBJ2-2; 7 bases match TRBD2. CDR3 length: 15 amino acids. V shed 1 base and J 1 base; nucleotides not matched to a gene: 1. Germline V lookup: CDR1 SGHRS, CDR2 YFSETQ. The CDR3 loop reads CASSLRGENTGELFF. In DNA, the CDR3 is TGCGCCAGCAGCTTGCGGGGGGAGAACACCGGGGAGCTGTTTTTT.